The present T cell receptor beta chain was sequenced within a study of blood T cell repertoires in COVID-19. Study details: The United States, Italy and Spain were the sources of the acute and convalescent COVID-19 samples. The analysed material was cDNA or gDNA that came from T cells, B-cell-depleted T cells, or PBMCs.

V dropped 0 bases and J dropped 5 bases, with 13 bases sitting between them. The CDR3 has 14 residues. Germline lookup yields CDR1 GTSNPN and CDR2 SVGIG (reference sequence). Per the original data handling: Amplification of reference gene primers provided the estimated nucleated cell counts. The method was immunoSEQ multiplex PCR; TCRdb's version includes in-frame clones alone and lacks a portion of them. The V and J calls and the clone size are those of that table, but D and trimming were determined from the DNA. The sample contains roughly 200,000 clones, approximately 91% of which appear only once.

The clonotype originates from a man between 18 and 35 years old with active or convalescent COVID-19. J is TRBJ1-1 and V is TRBV30; D may be TRBD1 (5 bases). Sequenced sample: peripheral blood. The CDR3 nucleotides are TGTGCCTGGAGTGTTCAACCAGGGTATACTGAAGCTTTCTTT. Translated: CAWSVQPGYTEAFF. Filled out from reference TRBV30 and TRBJ1-1, the complete variable domain reads SQTIHQWPATLVQPVGSPLSLECTVEGTSNPNLYWYRQAAGRGLQLLFYSVGIGQISSEVPQNLSASRPQDRQFILSSKKLLLSDSGFYLCAWSVQPGYTEAFFGQGTRLTVV.